This TCR beta chain was obtained from a study of blood T cell repertoires in COVID-19. The protocol was immunoSEQ multiplex PCR, while the TCRdb copy is restricted to in-frame clones and leaves out a portion. This sample yields about 270,000 clones, of which approximately 91% are seen a single time; about 2.5% belongs to the top ten. With V trimmed by 3 bases and J by 1 base, 4 bases remained unmatched. Germline V gene lookup returns CDR1 SGHNT and CDR2 YYREEE (reference sequence). CDR3 length equals 15 residues. The source material was peripheral blood. The chain uses TRBV5-4 and TRBJ2-3; 8 bases map to TRBD1. The sequence derives from a person under 35 with COVID-19, enrolled during active disease. The CDR3 DNA is TGTGCCAGCAGCTCAGCGGACAGGGGCACAGATACGCAGTATTTT. Protein sequence: CASSSADRGTDTQYF.